A single sample gave rise to the 10 T cell receptor beta chains below, sequenced in a study of T cells in Graves' hyperthyroidism and ophthalmopathy. Amplified regions were TCR beta CDR3 sequences from RNA transcripts. TCR CDR3 underwent first-round RT-PCR with the HTBI primer set. TCRdb itself ran the multiplex PCR reads through MiXCR, one entry per CDR3 protein. This table has some 560,000 distinct CDR3 sequences, 12% to 15% appearing once. Material: blood. The origin of the receptors is a woman between 40 and 50 years old with Graves' hyperthyroidism.

This clonotype was observed at least ten times. V usage is TRBV30 and J usage is TRBJ2-3; perhaps TRBD1 as D (5 bases). Trimming pared 4 bases from V and 2 bases from J, leaving 16 bases between. Germline V gene lookup returns CDR1 GTSNPN and CDR2 SVGIG (reference sequence). The CDR3 is made up of 15 amino acids. The DNA for the CDR3 is TGTGCCTGGACCCCGACAGACCTATACACAGATACGCAGTATTTT. This gives the protein CAWTPTDLYTDTQYF.

The rearrangement uses TRBV20-1 and TRBJ2-7; 10 positions match TRBD2. Per the germline V gene, CDR1 is DFQATT and CDR2 is SNEGSKA (reference sequence). Trimming cost V 1 base and J 7 bases; bases outside gene matches: 13. The CDR3 contains 16 residues. The CDR3, as DNA: TGCAGTGCTAGAGGGCTAGCGGGGGATTTAAACTCTGAGCAGTACTTC. Translating gives CSARGLAGDLNSEQYF.

This clonotype has just a few counts. V and J are TRBV12-3 or TRBV12-4 and TRBJ2-5; TRBD1 might be the D (5 bases). CDR3 length: 12 residues. The germline V and J ends were trimmed by 5 bases and 5 bases, with 9 bases remaining between them. The CDR3 sequence: CASSVRVETQYF. The CDR3 DNA reads as TGTGCCAGCAGTGTCAGGGTTGAGACCCAGTACTTC.

This rearrangement joins TRBV6-5 to TRBJ2-1; D remains unclear. Trimming removed 0 bases from V and 0 bases from J, with 9 bases in between. This CDR3 is built from 16 residues. CDR1 is MNHEY and CDR2 is SVGAGI in the germline V gene. In DNA, the CDR3 is TGTGCCAGCAGTTACTCACTAAAGAGCTCCTACAATGAGCAGTTCTTC. It encodes CASSYSLKSSYNEQFF.

The chain links TRBV30 to TRBJ2-2; 11 nucleotides line up with TRBD2. After removal of 6 bases from V and 0 bases from J, the junction contained 0 bases not matched to a gene. This CDR3 contains 14 residues. CDR1 is GTSNPN, CDR2 SVGIG, per germline (reference sequence). The CDR3 bases are TGTGCCTGTAGCGGGAGGGCGAACACCGGGGAGCTGTTTTTT. Translating it yields CACSGRANTGELFF.

There are many counts of this clonotype. The chain recombines TRBV19 with TRBJ2-1, with 11 positions matching TRBD2. CDR3 length: 15 residues. Germline values: CDR1 LNHDA, CDR2 SQIVND (reference sequence). The ends lost 7 bases at V and 4 bases at J; junction bases unmatched: 6. The DNA of the CDR3 is TGTGCCAGTAATACCGGGACTAGCGGTTACAATGAGCAGTTCTTC. Translation: CASNTGTSGYNEQFF.

This clonotype was detected many times. The V gene is TRBV6-1, the J gene TRBJ1-4; 7 bases fit TRBD1. This CDR3 comprises 15 residues. V gave up 4 bases and J gave up 5 bases; unmatched junction bases: 7. Germline assignment: CDR1 MNHNS and CDR2 SASEGT. The CDR3 here is CASSGPGTANEKLFF. The CDR3 DNA reads TGTGCCAGCAGTGGACCCGGGACAGCAAATGAAAAACTGTTTTTT.

This clonotype came up a few times. An end of the junction does not agree with germline; a read error may underlie this. The V call is TRBV2, the J call TRBJ2-7; D is possibly TRBD1 or TRBD2 (5 bases each). In germline, CDR1 is SNHLY, CDR2 FYNNEI. The CDR3 spans 11 residues. This CDR3 reads CAGRETAEQYF. The CDR3 DNA is TGTGCCGGCAGGGAGACCGCCGAGCAGTACTTC.

This clonotype was seen a handful of times. The J gene is TRBJ2-4, the V gene TRBV5-8; 8 bases line up with TRBD2. CDR1 is SGHTS and CDR2 is YDEGEE in the germline V gene. The CDR3 length is 13 residues. V lost 7 bases to trimming and J lost 1 base; unmatched junction nucleotides: 1. The CDR3 sequence: CASQREAKNIQYF. The CDR3, as DNA: TGTGCCAGCCAGCGGGAGGCCAAAAACATTCAGTACTTC.

This clonotype was counted ten times or more. The chain employs TRBV30 and TRBJ2-2; 7 bases align to TRBD1. V gave up 4 bases and J gave up 1 base; unmatched junction bases: 3. Germline V gene sequence: CDR1 GTSNPN, CDR2 SVGIG (reference sequence). The CDR3 is 14 amino acids. CDR3 DNA: TGTGCCTGGAACAGGGGCAGGAACACCGGGGAGCTGTTTTTT. This gives the protein CAWNRGRNTGELFF.